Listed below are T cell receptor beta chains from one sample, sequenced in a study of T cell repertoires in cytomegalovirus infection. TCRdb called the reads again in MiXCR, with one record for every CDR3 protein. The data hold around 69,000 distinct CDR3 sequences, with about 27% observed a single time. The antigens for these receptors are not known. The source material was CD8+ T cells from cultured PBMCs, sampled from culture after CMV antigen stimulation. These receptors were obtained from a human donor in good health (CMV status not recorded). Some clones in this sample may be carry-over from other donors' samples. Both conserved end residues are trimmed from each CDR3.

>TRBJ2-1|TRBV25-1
ASSELGAANEQF
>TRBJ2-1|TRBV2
ASSLEGDTYNEQF
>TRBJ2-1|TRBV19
ASSIWASGRADEQF
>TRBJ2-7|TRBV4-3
ASSENSGYYEQY
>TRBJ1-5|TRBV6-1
ASSEVDRGSNQPQH
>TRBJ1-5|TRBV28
ASSSPFVGGDQPQH
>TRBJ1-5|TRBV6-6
ASTPGVGGPQH
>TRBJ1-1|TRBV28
ASSLRMNTEAF
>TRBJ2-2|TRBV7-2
ASSPRRNTGELF
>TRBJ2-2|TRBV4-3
ASSQGGGTNTGELF
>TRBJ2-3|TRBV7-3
ASSQRSSTDTQY
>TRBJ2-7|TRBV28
ATEPPGAHEQY
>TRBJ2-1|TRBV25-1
ASSEEAGLINEQF
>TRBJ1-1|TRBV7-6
ASTQGTNTEAF
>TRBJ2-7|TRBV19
ASSIGTGATEQY
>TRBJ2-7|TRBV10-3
AISEEGEQY
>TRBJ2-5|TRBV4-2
ASSQDEASGRKTQY
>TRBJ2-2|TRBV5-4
ASSSTRTGELF
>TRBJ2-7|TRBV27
ASSLRTATSYEQY
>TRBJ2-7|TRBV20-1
SVATGDRGGNEQY
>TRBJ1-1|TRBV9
ASSVAGNWNTEAF
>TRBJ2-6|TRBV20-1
SARDFREANVLT
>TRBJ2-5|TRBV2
ASSEGRELGETQY
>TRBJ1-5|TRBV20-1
SATIGGVGNQPQH
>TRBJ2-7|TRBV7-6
ASSLTSGREQY
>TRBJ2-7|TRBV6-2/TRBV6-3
ASSYAGEQY
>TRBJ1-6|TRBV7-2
ASISRTVLGNSPLH
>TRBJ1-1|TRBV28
ASRVGVEAF
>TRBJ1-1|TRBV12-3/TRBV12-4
ASSFPAGAEAF
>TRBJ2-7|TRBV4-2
ASSQPRLAIDEQY
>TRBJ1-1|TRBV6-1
ASSAIGTEAF
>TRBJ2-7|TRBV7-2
ASSAVQSSYEQY
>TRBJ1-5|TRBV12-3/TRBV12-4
ASSFPGRPQH